This TCR beta chain was identified during a study of blood T cells in healthy people across ages (dated by TCRdb to 2015 to 2017). In terms of the full investigation: In model experiments, roughly one uniquely barcoded TCR beta cDNA molecule per two T cells was captured by template switching. Using deep sequencing normalized with unique cDNA molecular identifiers, the study measured how TCR beta repertoire diversity changes with age. The donors were divided into four age groups: young (average around 17 years), middle-aged (about 39), aged (about 60) and long-lived (around 87). To avoid experimental bias, donors of different ages were spread randomly across the sequencing lanes. Using the same blood draw, the study looked at two additional independent replicas of 1 million unique cDNA reads for two donors, one aged 18 to 30 and the other aged 80 or older.

Findings and caveats that apply to the study as a whole: Bulk unsorted PBMC profiling prevented conclusive comparison of naive and antigen-experienced compartments. Compared with the aged group, the long-lived group had more naive CD4+ T cells, fewer expanded clones and increased TCR diversity, suggesting age selection. Because the CMV infection status of the donors was unknown, age-related changes in expanded clonotypes may potentially have been confounded. Observed TCR beta diversity per million T cells fell roughly linearly with age, and a significant reduction was already apparent by age around 40. Estimates of total diversity based on one million sequenced T cells were regarded as lower bounds and as underestimates. There was a strong correlation between observed TCR beta diversity and the percentage of naive T cells measured by flow cytometry.

The library was prepared using 5' RACE. The instrument was an Illumina HiSeq 2500. A second PCR of 7 to 11 cycles was performed with a sample-barcoded 5' primer and a J-beta primer mix. A unique molecular identifier was introduced onto each TCR beta cDNA molecule by a template-switch 5' adaptor carrying 12 random nucleotides. Each sample yielded at least 2.5 million CDR3-containing paired-end reads. First-strand cDNA was synthesized from all RNA with the Mint cDNA synthesis kit, primed by a TRBC-specific oligonucleotide. Following uracil-DNA glycosylase treatment, a first 18-cycle PCR with universal primers M1SS and BC2_uni_R was performed on all cDNA. As for the original processing: Each sample was normalized by randomly selecting 1 million high-quality reads, each carrying a distinct molecular identifier. Instead of being binned into consensus sequences, reads that shared molecular identifiers were thrown out. MiTCR, with a Q25 quality threshold and the strictest error-elimination algorithm, was used for CDR3 identification, clonotype clustering and error correction. A nonparametric unseen species model with Euler transformation was used to estimate a lower bound on total TCR beta diversity. TCRdb reworked the public reads: Q25 trimming with fastp, MiXCR clone assembly, productive beta chains retained. Each CDR3 protein appears once, grouped with its most common genes and DNA. The V and J calls follow TCRdb's processing rather than the paper's. The sample table holds roughly 680,000 distinct CDR3 sequences, of which roughly 49% were seen once. The top ten clones comprise approximately 32% of the sample.

Worth noting for this clonotype: Its antigen is unknown. The input lacks base qualities; no much larger clone sits a single base away.

CDR1 and CDR2 are drawn from the germline V gene (reference sequence): SEHNR, FQNEAQ. Here V drops 4 bases and J drops 5 bases, and the junction holds 7 bases not matched to any gene. The CDR3 numbers 16 residues from cysteine through phenylalanine. Solely the CDR3 DNA is kept, with 48 bases framed from the first base. Systemically healthy Caucasian individuals from Russia, over 30 in total and aged about 6 to 95 years, were included as donors. Each donor gave about 9.7 milliliters of peripheral blood, drawn into EDTA-treated Vacutainer tubes. Ficoll-Paque density-gradient centrifugation was used to isolate PBMCs, with at least 6.5 million obtained per sample. Total RNA, at least 5 micrograms per sample, was extracted from PBMCs with Trizol reagent. For every donor, an aliquot of PBMCs went through flow cytometry to measure the percentages of naive CD45RAhigh/CD27high T cells.

This sequence originates from a woman aged 55-75 years in good health. The sequence links TRBV7-9 to TRBJ1-4; 10 central bases correspond to TRBD1. The source material was blood. The DNA reads TGTGCCAGCAGCTCCAAGACAGGGGGCCTAAATGAAAAACTGTTTTTT. It translates as CASSSKTGGLNEKLFF.